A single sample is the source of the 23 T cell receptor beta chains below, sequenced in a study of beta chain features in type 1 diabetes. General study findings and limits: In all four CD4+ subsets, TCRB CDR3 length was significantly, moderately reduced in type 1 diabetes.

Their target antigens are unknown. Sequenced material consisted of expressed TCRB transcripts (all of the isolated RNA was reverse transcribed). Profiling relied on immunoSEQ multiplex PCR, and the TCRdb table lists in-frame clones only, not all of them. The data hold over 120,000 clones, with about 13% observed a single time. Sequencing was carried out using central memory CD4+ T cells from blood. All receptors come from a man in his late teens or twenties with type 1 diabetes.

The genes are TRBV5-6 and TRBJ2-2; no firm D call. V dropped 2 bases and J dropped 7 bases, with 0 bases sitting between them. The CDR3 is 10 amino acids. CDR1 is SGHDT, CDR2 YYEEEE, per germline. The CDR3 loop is CASSFGELFF. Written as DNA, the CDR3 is TGTGCCAGCAGCTTCGGGGAGCTGTTTTTT.

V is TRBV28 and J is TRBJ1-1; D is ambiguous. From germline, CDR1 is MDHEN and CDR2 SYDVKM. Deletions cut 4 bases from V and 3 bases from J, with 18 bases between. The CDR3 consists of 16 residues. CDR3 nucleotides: TGTGCCAGCAGTTCGGACCGTTGGGGTGTGGACACTGAAGCTTTCTTT. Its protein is CASSSDRWGVDTEAFF.

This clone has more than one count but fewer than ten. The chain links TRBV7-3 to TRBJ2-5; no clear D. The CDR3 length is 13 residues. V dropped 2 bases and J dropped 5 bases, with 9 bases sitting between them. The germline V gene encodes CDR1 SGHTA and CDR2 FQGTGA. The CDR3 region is CASSLVLWETQYF. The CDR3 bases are TGTGCCAGCAGCTTAGTCCTGTGGGAGACCCAGTACTTC.

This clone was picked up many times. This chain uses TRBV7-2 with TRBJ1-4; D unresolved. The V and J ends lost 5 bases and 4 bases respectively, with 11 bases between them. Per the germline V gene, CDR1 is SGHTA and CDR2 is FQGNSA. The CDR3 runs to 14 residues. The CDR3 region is CASSRRWGNEKLFF. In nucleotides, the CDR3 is TGTGCCAGCAGCCGCCGGTGGGGTAATGAAAAACTGTTTTTT.

In nucleotides, the CDR3 is TGTGCCAGCTCACCGGGACAGAACTACGAGCAGTACTTC. Its protein is CASSPGQNYEQYF. The V and J genes are TRBV18 and TRBJ2-7, with 7 bases that match TRBD1. Germline loops: CDR1 KGHSH, CDR2 LQKENI. The J segment lost 3 bases and the V segment lost 3 bases, leaving 2 bases of the junction unmatched. This CDR3 region has 13 residues.

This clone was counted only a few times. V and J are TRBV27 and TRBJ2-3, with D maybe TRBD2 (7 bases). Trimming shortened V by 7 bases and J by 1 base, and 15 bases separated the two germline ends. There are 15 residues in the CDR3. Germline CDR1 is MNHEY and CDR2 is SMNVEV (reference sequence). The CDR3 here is CASNPLGGGTDTQYF. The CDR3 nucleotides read TGTGCCAGCAATCCGCTAGGGGGGGGCACAGATACGCAGTATTTT.

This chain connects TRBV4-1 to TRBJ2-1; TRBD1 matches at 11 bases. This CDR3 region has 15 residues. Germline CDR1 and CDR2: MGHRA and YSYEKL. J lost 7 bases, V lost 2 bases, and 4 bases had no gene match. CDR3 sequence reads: CASSQSGTGGNEQFF. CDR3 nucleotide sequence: TGCGCCAGCAGCCAATCCGGGACAGGGGGAAATGAGCAGTTCTTC.

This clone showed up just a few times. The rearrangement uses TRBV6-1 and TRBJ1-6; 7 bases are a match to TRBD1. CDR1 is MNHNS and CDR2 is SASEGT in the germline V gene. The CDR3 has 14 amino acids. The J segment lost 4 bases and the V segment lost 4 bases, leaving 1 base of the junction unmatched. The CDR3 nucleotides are TGTGCCAGCAGTGCGGGACAGTATAATTCACCCCTCCACTTT. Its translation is CASSAGQYNSPLHF.

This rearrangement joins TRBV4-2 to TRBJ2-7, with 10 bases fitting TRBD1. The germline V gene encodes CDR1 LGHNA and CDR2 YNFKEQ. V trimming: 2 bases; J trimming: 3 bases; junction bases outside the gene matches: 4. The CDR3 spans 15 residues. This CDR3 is CASSQTGQGIYEQYF. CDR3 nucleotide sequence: TGTGCCAGCAGCCAAACGGGACAGGGGATCTACGAGCAGTACTTC.

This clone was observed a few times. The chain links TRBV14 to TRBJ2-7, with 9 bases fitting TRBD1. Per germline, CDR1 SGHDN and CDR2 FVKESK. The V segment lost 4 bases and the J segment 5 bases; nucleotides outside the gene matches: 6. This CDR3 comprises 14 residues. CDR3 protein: CASSRGTGSHEQYF. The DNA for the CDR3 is TGTGCCAGCAGCCGCGGGACAGGGTCCCACGAGCAGTACTTC.

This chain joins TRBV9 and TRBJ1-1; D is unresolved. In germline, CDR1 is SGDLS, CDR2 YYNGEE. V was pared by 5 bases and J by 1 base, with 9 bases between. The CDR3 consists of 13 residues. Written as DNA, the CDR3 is TGTGCCAGCAGTCCCATGGGGAACACTGAAGCTTTCTTT. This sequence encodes CASSPMGNTEAFF.

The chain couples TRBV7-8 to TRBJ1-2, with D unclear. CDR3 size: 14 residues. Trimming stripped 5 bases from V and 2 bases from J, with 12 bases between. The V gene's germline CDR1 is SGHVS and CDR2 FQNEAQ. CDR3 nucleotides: TGTGCCAGCAGCCGAAAGGGAGGGAACTATGGCTACACCTTC. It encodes CASSRKGGNYGYTF.

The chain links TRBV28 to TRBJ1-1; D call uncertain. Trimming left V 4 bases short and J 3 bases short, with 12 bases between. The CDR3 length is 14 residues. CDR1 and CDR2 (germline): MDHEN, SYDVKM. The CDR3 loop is CASSSPGLDTEAFF. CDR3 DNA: TGTGCCAGCAGTTCACCGGGATTGGACACTGAAGCTTTCTTT.

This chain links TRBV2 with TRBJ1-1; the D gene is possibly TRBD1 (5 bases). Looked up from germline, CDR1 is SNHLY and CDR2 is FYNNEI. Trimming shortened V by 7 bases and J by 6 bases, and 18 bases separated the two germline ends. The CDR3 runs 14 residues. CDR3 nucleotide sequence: TGTGCCAGCACTCGCTCCTCAGGGTTCGCTGAAGCTTTCTTT. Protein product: CASTRSSGFAEAFF.

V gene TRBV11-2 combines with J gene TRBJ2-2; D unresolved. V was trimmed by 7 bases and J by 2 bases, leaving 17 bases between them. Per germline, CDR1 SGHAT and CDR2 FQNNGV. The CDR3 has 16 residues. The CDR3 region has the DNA TGTGCCAGCACACGGGTGGGCGGTCCTAACACCGGGGAGCTGTTTTTT. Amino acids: CASTRVGGPNTGELFF.

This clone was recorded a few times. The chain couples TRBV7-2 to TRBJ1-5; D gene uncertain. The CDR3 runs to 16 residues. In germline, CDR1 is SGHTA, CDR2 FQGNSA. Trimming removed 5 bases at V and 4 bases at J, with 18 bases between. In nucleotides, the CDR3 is TGTGCCAGCAGCCTCCAAGGACCGGGCGTTAATCAGCCCCAGCATTTT. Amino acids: CASSLQGPGVNQPQHF.

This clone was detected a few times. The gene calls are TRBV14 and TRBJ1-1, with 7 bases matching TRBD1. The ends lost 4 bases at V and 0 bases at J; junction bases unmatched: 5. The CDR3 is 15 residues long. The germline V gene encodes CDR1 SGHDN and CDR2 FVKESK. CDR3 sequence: CASSPTGTVNTEAFF. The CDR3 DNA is TGTGCCAGCAGCCCGACCGGGACAGTGAACACTGAAGCTTTCTTT.

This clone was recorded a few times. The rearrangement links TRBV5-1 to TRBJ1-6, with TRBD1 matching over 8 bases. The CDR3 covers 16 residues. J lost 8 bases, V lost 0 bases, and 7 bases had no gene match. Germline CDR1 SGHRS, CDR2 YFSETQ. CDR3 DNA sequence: TGCGCCAGCAGCTTGGCCCCGGGACAGGCGGATTCACCCCTCCACTTT. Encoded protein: CASSLAPGQADSPLHF.

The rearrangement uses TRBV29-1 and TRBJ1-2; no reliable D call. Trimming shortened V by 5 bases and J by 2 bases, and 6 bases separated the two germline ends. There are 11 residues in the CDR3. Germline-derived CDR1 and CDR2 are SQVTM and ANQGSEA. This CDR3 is CSVHQNYGYTF. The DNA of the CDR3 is TGCAGCGTTCACCAGAACTATGGCTACACCTTC. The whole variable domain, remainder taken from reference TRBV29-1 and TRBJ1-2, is SAVISQKPSRDICQRGTSLTIQCQVDSQVTMMFWYRQQPGQSLTLIATANQGSEATYESGFVIDKFPISRPNLTFSTLTVSNMSPEDSSIYLCSVHQNYGYTFGSGTRLTVV.

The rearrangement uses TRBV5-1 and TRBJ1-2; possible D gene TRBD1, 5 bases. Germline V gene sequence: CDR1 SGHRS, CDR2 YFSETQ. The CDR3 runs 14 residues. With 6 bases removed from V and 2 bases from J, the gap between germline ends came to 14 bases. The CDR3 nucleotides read TGCGCCAGCAACCCCTTCGGGGACAACTATGGCTACACCTTC. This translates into CASNPFGDNYGYTF.

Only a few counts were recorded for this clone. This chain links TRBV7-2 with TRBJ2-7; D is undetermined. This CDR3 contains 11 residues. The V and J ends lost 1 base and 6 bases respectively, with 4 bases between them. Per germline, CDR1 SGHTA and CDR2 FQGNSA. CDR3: CASSLESEQYF. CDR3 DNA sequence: TGTGCCAGCAGCTTAGAGTCCGAGCAGTACTTC.

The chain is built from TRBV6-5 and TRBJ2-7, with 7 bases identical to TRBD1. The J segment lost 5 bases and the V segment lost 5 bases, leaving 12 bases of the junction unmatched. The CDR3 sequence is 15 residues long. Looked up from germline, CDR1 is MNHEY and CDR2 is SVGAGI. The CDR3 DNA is TGTGCCAGCAGTCCGGTGTGGGACAGTTCCCACGAGCAGTACTTC. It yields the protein CASSPVWDSSHEQYF.

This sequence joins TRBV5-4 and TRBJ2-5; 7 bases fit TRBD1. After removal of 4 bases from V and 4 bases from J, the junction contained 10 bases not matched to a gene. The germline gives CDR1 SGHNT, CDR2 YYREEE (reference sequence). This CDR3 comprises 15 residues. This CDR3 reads CASSLRTGAGETQYF. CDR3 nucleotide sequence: TGTGCCAGCAGCCTACGAACAGGGGCGGGAGAGACCCAGTACTTC. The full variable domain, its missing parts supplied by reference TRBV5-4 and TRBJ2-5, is ETGVTQSPTHLIKTRGQQVTLRCSSQSGHNTVSWYQQALGQGPQFIFQYYREEENGRGNFPPRFSGLQFPNYSSELNVNALELDDSALYLCASSLRTGAGETQYFGPGTRLLVL.